This entry lists 8 T cell receptor beta chains sequenced from one sample in a study of monozygotic twins with inflammatory bowel disease. TCRdb re-called the 5' RACE reads and shows each CDR3 protein once, DNA omitted. The repertoire shows approximately 300,000 distinct CDR3 sequences; the top ten hold 5.5% to 6.5%. The sample was blood. These receptors all come from a human donor with ulcerative colitis or Crohn's disease, or a healthy co-twin of an affected twin (not recorded which).

CDR3 region: CASSVGTTGVYEQYF. V is TRBV9 and J is TRBJ2-7; TCRdb's D call of TRBD1 is untestable without DNA. There are 15 residues in the CDR3. Germline CDR1 reads SGDLS; CDR2 reads YYNGEE.

The rearrangement links TRBV9 to TRBJ2-7; checking the TCRdb D call of TRBD2 is not possible without DNA. Germline V gene sequence: CDR1 SGDLS, CDR2 YYNGEE. There are 17 residues in the CDR3. CDR3 amino acids: CASSGVAGTSRNYEQYF.

The chain combines TRBV7-2 with TRBJ1-1; TCRdb proposes TRBD1, but this gene call is untestable without DNA. Germline loops: CDR1 SGHTA, CDR2 FQGNSA. CDR3 length: 14 amino acids. The chain's CDR3 is CASSLAGGPTEAFF.

The chain is built from TRBV7-2 and TRBJ2-1; TCRdb reports TRBD2, a call that lacks DNA to check it against. From germline, CDR1 is SGHTA and CDR2 FQGNSA. This CDR3 contains 17 residues. The CDR3 spells CASSLGLPGLAGIKQFF. Looking up the rest from reference TRBV7-2 and TRBJ2-1 gives the full variable domain: GAGVSQSPSNKVTEKGKDVELRCDPISGHTALYWYRQSLGQGLEFLIYFQGNSAPDKSGLPSDRFSAERTGGSVSTLTIQRTQQEDSAVYLCASSLGLPGLAGIKQFFGPGTRLTVL.

The J gene is TRBJ2-7, the V gene TRBV28. Germline CDR1 reads MDHEN; CDR2 reads SYDVKM. CDR3 length: 14 residues. This CDR3 reads CASSPPGLVYEQYF.

The chain joins TRBV12-3 or TRBV12-4 to TRBJ1-2; TCRdb designates TRBD1, a call that cannot be tested without DNA. The CDR3 loop spans 15 amino acids. CDR3: CASSLYGTGLNGYTF.

The gene calls are TRBV27 and TRBJ2-1; TCRdb's D call of TRBD2 is untestable without DNA. CDR1 MNHEY and CDR2 SMNVEV come from the germline V gene (reference sequence). The CDR3 extends over 15 amino acids. The CDR3 loop is CASSAPSGRDSEQFF.

The CDR3 loop is CASSLESQSDTQYF. The chain carries TRBV5-6 and TRBJ2-3. Germline CDR1 SGHDT, CDR2 YYEEEE. The CDR3 runs to 14 residues.